This T cell receptor beta chain was identified in a study of metastatic and nonmetastatic thyroid tumors. Turning to the study itself: From malignant and benign thyroid patients, repertoires in blood and in tumor or nodule tissue were compared. Study outcomes and limitations: Reported TCR beta diversity, measured in blood and tumor, was significantly higher for malignant thyroid tumors than for benign nodules.

Not a single patient had been given any form of treatment at any point before undergoing thyroid surgery. In the original analysis: Researchers built a distant-metastasis classifier for papillary thyroid cancer that drew on CDR3 differences across clinicopathological groups. With MiXCR, TCRdb called clones anew from the PCR reads. The V and J calls and clone size come from TCRdb's table, not from the authors' own analysis. Of roughly 83,000 clones listed, more than 13% are singletons. This clone appeared once. Its target is unknown. A read error is possible here, since a much larger clone lies one base away. This receptor was taken from a female donor with papillary thyroid cancer or a benign thyroid nodule (not recorded which). Some clones in this sample may be carry-over from other donors' samples. The sample taken for sequencing was blood.

CDR3 nucleotide sequence: TGTGCCAGCAGCCTGGGACGGTCAGGTAAGCCCCAGCATTTT. Translation gives CASSLGRSGKPQHF. The chain couples TRBV5-8 to TRBJ1-5, with D maybe TRBD1 (5 bases). Trimming took off 4 bases at V and 8 bases at J, with 16 bases between the two ends. From germline, CDR1 is SGHTS and CDR2 YDEGEE. This CDR3 is built from 14 residues.